This is a list of T cell receptor beta chains from one sample in a study of blood T cell repertoires in COVID-19. The assay was immunoSEQ multiplex PCR, and TCRdb's table has in-frame clones only and misses some. The sample carries about 140,000 clones, 80% to 85% recorded once. The sample consisted of peripheral blood. The receptors here all came from a woman aged 60 to 75 with acute or convalescent COVID-19. CDR3s leave out the opening cysteine and the closing phenylalanine or tryptophan. The order of the fields is CDR3 protein, V gene, J gene.

cdr3_aa: ASSLLGGSRETQY
v_call: TRBV5-4
j_call: TRBJ2-5

cdr3_aa: ASSGSKLVSGANVLT
v_call: TRBV28
j_call: TRBJ2-6

cdr3_aa: ASSPPAGGGFNYGYT
v_call: TRBV18
j_call: TRBJ1-2

cdr3_aa: ASSSLDSSSYNEQF
v_call: TRBV13
j_call: TRBJ2-1

cdr3_aa: SVTDRGLWEQY
v_call: TRBV29-1
j_call: TRBJ2-7

cdr3_aa: ASSPGGTSSTDTQY
v_call: TRBV4-1
j_call: TRBJ2-3

cdr3_aa: ASSEQAYEQY
v_call: TRBV2
j_call: TRBJ2-7

cdr3_aa: ASSAELSRVNTEAF
v_call: TRBV6-1
j_call: TRBJ1-1

cdr3_aa: ASQTGAWNTGELF
v_call: TRBV19
j_call: TRBJ2-2

cdr3_aa: ASRPLAGAGPDEQF
v_call: TRBV2
j_call: TRBJ2-1

cdr3_aa: ASSLGRGQPQH
v_call: TRBV27
j_call: TRBJ1-5

cdr3_aa: ASSLAADRPL
v_call: TRBV5-6
j_call: TRBJ2-1

cdr3_aa: ASSLELAASYEQY
v_call: TRBV5-4
j_call: TRBJ2-7

cdr3_aa: ASSPGEEQGARGYT
v_call: TRBV18
j_call: TRBJ1-2

cdr3_aa: ASSQAQGEAF
v_call: TRBV7-2
j_call: TRBJ1-1

cdr3_aa: ASSQDHSYNEQF
v_call: TRBV4-1
j_call: TRBJ2-1

cdr3_aa: ASSLWRDLTDTQY
v_call: TRBV5-1
j_call: TRBJ2-3

cdr3_aa: ASSEVRTGNTEAF
v_call: TRBV6-1
j_call: TRBJ1-1

cdr3_aa: ASSLGLAGGSQETQY
v_call: TRBV5-4
j_call: TRBJ2-5

cdr3_aa: ASSLDSAYEQY
v_call: TRBV18
j_call: TRBJ2-7

cdr3_aa: ASSLRLTGDNEKLF
v_call: TRBV5-1
j_call: TRBJ1-4

cdr3_aa: ATKGDNTEAF
v_call: TRBV24-1
j_call: TRBJ1-1

cdr3_aa: ASSFLAGNNEQF
v_call: TRBV28
j_call: TRBJ2-1

cdr3_aa: ASSLGTLGREPQH
v_call: TRBV28
j_call: TRBJ1-5

cdr3_aa: ASSPLAATNNEQF
v_call: TRBV5-1
j_call: TRBJ2-1

cdr3_aa: ASSPNRYSGNTIY
v_call: TRBV18
j_call: TRBJ1-3

cdr3_aa: ASDRGFSNQPQH
v_call: TRBV28
j_call: TRBJ1-5

cdr3_aa: AWSAQGRSTIY
v_call: TRBV30
j_call: TRBJ1-3

cdr3_aa: ASSSTGVGTEAF
v_call: TRBV7-3
j_call: TRBJ1-1

cdr3_aa: ASSLGPSGNTGELF
v_call: TRBV7-6
j_call: TRBJ2-2

cdr3_aa: ASSLDFWGNTEAF
v_call: TRBV7-2
j_call: TRBJ1-1

cdr3_aa: ASSQVPRGRAAEQF
v_call: TRBV3-1/TRBV3-2
j_call: TRBJ2-1

cdr3_aa: ASGHIQQMGSPLH
v_call: TRBV27
j_call: TRBJ1-6

cdr3_aa: ATRQGKAYGYT
v_call: TRBV19
j_call: TRBJ1-2

cdr3_aa: ATSRDDNGGAGVDEQY
v_call: TRBV15
j_call: TRBJ2-7

cdr3_aa: ASSYVAGITYEQY
v_call: TRBV6-5
j_call: TRBJ2-7

cdr3_aa: ASSYSPTNTGELF
v_call: TRBV6-5
j_call: TRBJ2-2

cdr3_aa: ASSYYRGMTQY
v_call: TRBV6-2/TRBV6-3
j_call: TRBJ2-5

cdr3_aa: ASSQVSTSLETQY
v_call: TRBV4-1
j_call: TRBJ2-5

cdr3_aa: ASRVAPRGGNYGYT
v_call: TRBV19
j_call: TRBJ1-2

cdr3_aa: ASKLGQGGYGYT
v_call: TRBV2
j_call: TRBJ1-2

cdr3_aa: ASSLRGRGTGELF
v_call: TRBV5-6
j_call: TRBJ2-2

cdr3_aa: ASSHRDRRWGSIAGELF
v_call: TRBV4-1
j_call: TRBJ2-2

cdr3_aa: ASSLRTSAFVEQY
v_call: TRBV16
j_call: TRBJ2-7

cdr3_aa: ASSDPPRGTILNTGELF
v_call: TRBV6-4
j_call: TRBJ2-2

cdr3_aa: ASSFQGSGYT
v_call: TRBV28
j_call: TRBJ1-2

cdr3_aa: ASSLELAGSYEQY
v_call: TRBV5-4
j_call: TRBJ2-7

cdr3_aa: ASSWTANTEAF
v_call: TRBV5-1
j_call: TRBJ1-1

cdr3_aa: ASRSHGTGTQPQH
v_call: TRBV28
j_call: TRBJ1-5

cdr3_aa: ASSTRLAVTDTQY
v_call: TRBV7-9
j_call: TRBJ2-3

cdr3_aa: ASSLSRRGTEAF
v_call: TRBV27
j_call: TRBJ1-1